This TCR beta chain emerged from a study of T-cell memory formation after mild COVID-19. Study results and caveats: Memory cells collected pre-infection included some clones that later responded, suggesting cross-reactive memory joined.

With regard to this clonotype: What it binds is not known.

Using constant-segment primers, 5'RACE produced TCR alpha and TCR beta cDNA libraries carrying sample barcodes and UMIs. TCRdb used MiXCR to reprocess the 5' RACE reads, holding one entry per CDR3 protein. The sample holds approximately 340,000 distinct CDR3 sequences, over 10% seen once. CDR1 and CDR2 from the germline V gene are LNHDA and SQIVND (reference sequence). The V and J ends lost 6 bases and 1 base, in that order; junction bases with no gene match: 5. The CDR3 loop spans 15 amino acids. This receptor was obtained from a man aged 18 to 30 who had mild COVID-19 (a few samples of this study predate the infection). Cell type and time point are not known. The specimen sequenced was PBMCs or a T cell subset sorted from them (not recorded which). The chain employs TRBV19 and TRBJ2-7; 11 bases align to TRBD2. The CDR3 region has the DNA TGTGCCAGTAGGACAAGGACTAGCGGGTCCTACGAGCAGTACTTC. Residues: CASRTRTSGSYEQYF.